Each of the 32 T cell receptor beta chains below was sequenced from the same sample in a study of PD-1 blockade in mismatch repair-deficient tumors. Sequenced by immunoSEQ multiplex PCR; TCRdb stores in-frame clones only, minus some. The table records about 16,000 clones, 80% to 85% of them present only once. The sequencing used PBMCs, collected before pembrolizumab treatment. These receptors originate from an adult with mismatch repair-deficient cancer.

This chain links TRBV27 with TRBJ2-1; a possible D gene is TRBD2 (6 bases). The germline V and J ends were trimmed by 8 bases and 5 bases, with 16 bases remaining between them. This CDR3 comprises 14 residues. The germline V gene encodes CDR1 MNHEY and CDR2 SMNVEV (reference sequence). CDR3 DNA sequence: TGTGCCAGCGCGCCGGGGGTCATTAACAATGAGCAGTTCTTC. This encodes CASAPGVINNEQFF.

This chain connects TRBV14 to TRBJ2-3, with D perhaps TRBD2 (5 bases). CDR3 length: 16 residues. Germline CDR1 is SGHDN and CDR2 is FVKESK. The V and J ends lost 1 base and 2 bases respectively, with 13 bases between them. CDR3 in amino acids: CASSQGLKWFTDTQYF. The CDR3 DNA reads as TGTGCCAGCAGCCAAGGACTAAAATGGTTCACAGATACGCAGTATTTT.

The rearrangement uses TRBV19 and TRBJ2-1; 10 nucleotides agree with TRBD2. Germline CDR1 reads LNHDA; CDR2 reads SQIVND (reference sequence). V was clipped by 4 bases and J by 3 bases; unmatched bases: 3. The CDR3 contains 15 residues. The CDR3 is CASSKREGLYNEQFF. CDR3 sequence (DNA): TGTGCCAGTAGTAAGCGGGAGGGCCTCTACAATGAGCAGTTCTTC.

The chain is built from TRBV5-5 and TRBJ2-7, with 14 bases identical to TRBD2. The CDR3 is 18 residues long. The V and J ends lost 0 bases and 2 bases, in that order; junction bases with no gene match: 7. Germline values: CDR1 SGHKS, CDR2 YYEKEE (reference sequence). CDR3: CASSLARTSGRPPYEQYF. CDR3 nucleotides: TGTGCCAGCAGCTTGGCCCGGACTAGCGGGAGGCCGCCCTACGAGCAGTACTTC.

The gene calls are TRBV6-1 and TRBJ2-1, with 11 nucleotides matching TRBD2. The CDR3 length is 14 residues. Germline V lookup: CDR1 MNHNS, CDR2 SASEGT. V lost 7 bases, J lost 7 bases, and 6 bases stayed unmatched. The DNA for the CDR3 is TGTGCCAGCACTCGACTAGCGGGAACAAATGAGCAGTTCTTC. Translated: CASTRLAGTNEQFF.

The chain has TRBV15 and TRBJ1-3; D unclear. The CDR3 is 14 residues long. The germline V gene has CDR1 LNHNV and CDR2 YYDKDF (reference sequence). Between the trimmed V and J ends, which lost 6 bases and 0 bases, there was a span of 9 bases. The CDR3 sequence: CATRDRTSGNTIYF. As DNA, the CDR3 is TGTGCCACCAGGGACCGGACCTCTGGAAACACCATATATTTT.

This chain joins TRBV4-1 and TRBJ2-3; a weak D match, TRBD2 (5 bases). The CDR3 is made up of 15 amino acids. V was pared by 0 bases and J by 6 bases, with 13 bases between. From germline, CDR1 is MGHRA and CDR2 YSYEKL. This chain's CDR3 is CASSQEGVAHDTQYF. The CDR3 nucleotides are TGCGCCAGCAGCCAAGAGGGAGTAGCGCACGATACGCAGTATTTT.

V is TRBV13 and J is TRBJ2-1; 8 bases are a match to TRBD1. CDR3 length: 17 residues. Germline V lookup: CDR1 PRHDT, CDR2 FYEKMQ (reference sequence). Unmatched junction bases numbered 9, after V lost 5 bases and J lost 0 bases. The chain's CDR3 is CASSPRHGQGSYNEQFF. In DNA, the CDR3 is TGTGCCAGCAGCCCACGACACGGACAGGGCTCCTACAATGAGCAGTTCTTC.

The rearrangement uses TRBV5-1 and TRBJ2-2; 8 bases are shared with TRBD1. Trimming at V came to 9 bases and at J to 7 bases, leaving 8 bases not matched to a gene. This CDR3 region has 13 residues. Germline CDR1 is SGHRS and CDR2 is YFSETQ. The CDR3 sequence: CATRQGSSGELFF. In DNA form, the CDR3 reads TGCGCCACCAGACAGGGGTCGAGCGGGGAGCTGTTTTTT.

For this clone: Additional DNA sequences in this sample encode the identical CDR3. V usage is TRBV4-1 and J usage is TRBJ2-3; 10 bases line up with TRBD2. J lost 5 bases, V lost 0 bases, and 5 bases had no gene match. Germline CDR1 MGHRA, CDR2 YSYEKL. The CDR3 is 16 residues long. The CDR3 DNA reads TGCGCCAGCAGCCAAGAAGCGGGAGGGCCTGGAGATACGCAGTATTTT. Its translation is CASSQEAGGPGDTQYF.

The chain's CDR3 is CAWTAGRDTIQYF. The CDR3 nucleotides are TGTGCCTGGACCGCGGGGCGGGACACCATTCAGTACTTC. The V and J genes are TRBV30 and TRBJ2-4; TRBD1 or TRBD2 may be the D gene (6 bases each). From germline, CDR1 is GTSNPN and CDR2 SVGIG (reference sequence). V dropped 4 bases and J dropped 9 bases, with 16 bases sitting between them. This CDR3 comprises 13 residues.

This rearrangement joins TRBV21-1 to TRBJ2-7; the table gives TRBD1 as D, unverified against the DNA. TRBV21-1 is termed a pseudogene. This CDR3 spans 21 amino acids. Written as DNA, the CDR3 is TGTGCCAGCAGCAAAGGAGCAAAAAGGGCCCACGACAGGGGGCCGGTGTACGAGCAGTACTTC. It specifies CASSKGAKRAHDRGPVYEQYF.

The V call is TRBV27, the J call TRBJ1-1, with no clear D. Trimming stripped 2 bases from V and 2 bases from J, with 6 bases between. Germline assignment: CDR1 MNHEY and CDR2 SMNVEV (reference sequence). This CDR3 has 13 residues. In DNA, the CDR3 is TGTGCCAGCAGTTTAAGGAGAAACACTGAAGCTTTCTTT. Amino acid sequence: CASSLRRNTEAFF.

This clone showed up just once. The J gene is TRBJ2-2, the V gene TRBV7-9; D possibly corresponds to TRBD2 (5 bases). The V end was cut by 0 bases, the J end by 7 bases, with 15 bases between. Per the germline V gene, CDR1 is SEHNR and CDR2 is FQNEAQ (reference sequence). The length of the CDR3 is 16 residues. CDR3 residues: CASSLARVPDIGELFF. CDR3 DNA: TGTGCCAGCAGCTTAGCGAGGGTTCCGGATATCGGGGAGCTGTTTTTT. Variable domain in full (rest from reference TRBV7-9 and TRBJ2-2): DTGVSQNPRHKITKRGQNVTFRCDPISEHNRLYWYRQTLGQGPEFLTYFQNEAQLEKSRLLSDRFSAERPKGSFSTLEIQRTEQGDSAMYLCASSLARVPDIGELFFGEGSRLTVL.

This clone has a single count. The J gene is TRBJ2-1, the V gene TRBV5-4, with a possible D match to TRBD1 (6 bases). The CDR3 extends over 13 amino acids. V lost 4 bases and J lost 8, with 13 bases in between. Germline assignment: CDR1 SGHNT and CDR2 YYREEE (reference sequence). CDR3: CASSLNREDEQFF. The CDR3 DNA is TGTGCCAGCAGCCTGAACAGGGAAGATGAGCAGTTCTTC.

The rearrangement joins TRBV2 to TRBJ2-7; unclear D gene. This CDR3 spans 14 amino acids. Germline values: CDR1 SNHLY, CDR2 FYNNEI. Between the trimmed V and J ends, which lost 2 bases and 2 bases, there was a span of 10 bases. The chain's CDR3 is CASSESWQTYEQYF. CDR3 in DNA: TGTGCCAGCAGTGAATCGTGGCAGACCTACGAGCAGTACTTC.

This chain links TRBV4-3 with TRBJ2-7, with D perhaps TRBD1 or TRBD2 (5 bases each). Germline values: CDR1 LGHNA, CDR2 YSLEER. This CDR3 has 15 amino acids. V lost 5 bases to trimming and J lost 2 bases, with 16 bases between them. CDR3 nucleotides: TGCGCCAGCAGCTTAGGCCGGGACGGAGCCTACGAGCAGTACTTC. As protein: CASSLGRDGAYEQYF.

J is TRBJ2-1 and V is TRBV27; D tentatively reads TRBD1 or TRBD2 (6 bases each). V was pared by 3 bases and J by 0 bases, with 9 bases between. This CDR3 contains 15 residues. CDR1 is MNHEY, CDR2 SMNVEV, per germline (reference sequence). The DNA of the CDR3 is TGTGCCAGCAGTTTTTCGGGGGCCTCCTACAATGAGCAGTTCTTC. Encoded protein: CASSFSGASYNEQFF.

This clone is deemed large. This chain connects TRBV5-1 to TRBJ2-1; 9 bases line up with TRBD1. In germline, CDR1 is SGHRS, CDR2 YFSETQ. V lost 6 bases and J lost 3; bases outside the gene matches: 7. The CDR3 contains 15 residues. CDR3 nucleotides: TGCGCCAGCATCGCCGGGACAGGGAGCTACAATGAGCAGTTCTTC. It is translated as CASIAGTGSYNEQFF.

V usage is TRBV6-1 and J usage is TRBJ2-3; D is perhaps TRBD1 or TRBD2 (5 bases each). V lost 3 bases and J lost 1, with 11 bases in between. From germline, CDR1 is MNHNS and CDR2 SASEGT. The CDR3 sequence is 15 residues long. The CDR3 DNA is TGTGCCAGCAGTGATCCTGGGGACGGCACAGATACGCAGTATTTT. It yields the protein CASSDPGDGTDTQYF.

The V gene is TRBV5-3, the J gene TRBJ2-7, with D possibly matching TRBD1 (6 bases). TRBV5-3 is sorted into the ORF group, with uncertain function. This CDR3 contains 13 residues. V lost 8 bases, J lost 5 bases, and 17 bases lay in between. The CDR3 nucleotides are TGTGCCAGCAGCCGTCATACAGGGAACGAGCAGTACTTC. This encodes CASSRHTGNEQYF.

The rearrangement links TRBV7-9 to TRBJ2-2; tentative D call: TRBD2 (6 bases). The CDR3 is 15 residues long. From germline, CDR1 is SEHNR and CDR2 FQNEAQ (reference sequence). The germline V and J ends were trimmed by 3 bases and 6 bases, with 14 bases remaining between them. This chain's CDR3 is CASSFLIGEAGELFF. In DNA, the CDR3 is TGTGCCAGCAGCTTCTTAATCGGGGAGGCCGGGGAGCTGTTTTTT.

This clone was counted a few times. This chain's CDR3 is CASSDGRDTDTQYF. The CDR3 DNA is TGTGCCAGCAGTGACGGGCGGGACACAGATACGCAGTATTTT. The chain links TRBV6-4 to TRBJ2-3, with D perhaps TRBD2 (6 bases). CDR1 MRHNA and CDR2 SNTAGT come from the germline V gene. The CDR3 consists of 14 residues. Trimming shortened V by 2 bases and J by 2 bases, and 8 bases separated the two germline ends.

This rearrangement joins TRBV28 to TRBJ1-1; no definite D call. Per the germline V gene, CDR1 is MDHEN and CDR2 is SYDVKM. V was trimmed by 2 bases and J by 3 bases, leaving 10 bases between them. The CDR3 runs 14 residues. The CDR3 DNA follows: TGTGCCAGCAGTTTAGGTCAATTGTACACTGAAGCTTTCTTT. This gives the protein CASSLGQLYTEAFF.

The J gene is TRBJ2-7, the V gene TRBV6-5, with 11 bases matching TRBD1. V lost 2 bases, J lost 4 bases, and 4 bases stayed unmatched. The CDR3 is made up of 15 amino acids. Germline CDR1 reads MNHEY; CDR2 reads SVGAGI. The CDR3 nucleotides are TGTGCCAGCAGTTACGGGACAGGGGGTGGTTACGAGCAGTACTTC. It translates to CASSYGTGGGYEQYF.

The chain recombines TRBV28 with TRBJ1-3; maybe TRBD1 (6 bases). CDR3 length: 16 amino acids. Germline loops: CDR1 MDHEN, CDR2 SYDVKM. Between the trimmed V and J ends, which lost 2 bases and 0 bases, there was a span of 11 bases. Written as DNA, the CDR3 is TGTGCCAGCAGTTTAACCGGACAGTCCTCTGGAAACACCATATATTTT. Translated: CASSLTGQSSGNTIYF.

The V gene is TRBV5-4, the J gene TRBJ2-1, with D possibly TRBD2 on 5 matching bases. Trimming left V 2 bases short and J 9 bases short, with 9 bases between. Germline loops: CDR1 SGHNT, CDR2 YYREEE (reference sequence). The CDR3 has 12 amino acids. DNA for the CDR3: TGTGCCAGCAGCTTCTCGGGGATTGAGCAGTTCTTC. Translated: CASSFSGIEQFF.

The chain has TRBV11-2 and TRBJ2-5; 11 bases are shared with TRBD2. The germline CDR1 and CDR2 sequences are SGHAT and FQNNGV. The CDR3 consists of 15 residues. V gave up 4 bases and J gave up 0 bases; unmatched junction bases: 1. CDR3 in DNA: TGTGCCAGCAGCTCTAGCGGGAGGCACCAAGAGACCCAGTACTTC. Translated, it gives CASSSSGRHQETQYF.

This clone came up a few times. The chain joins TRBV27 to TRBJ2-7; 7 bases align to TRBD1. Per germline, CDR1 MNHEY and CDR2 SMNVEV (reference sequence). Trimming cost V 3 bases and J 6 bases; bases outside gene matches: 5. The CDR3 is made up of 13 amino acids. The DNA for the CDR3 is TGTGCCAGCAGTTTCACACAGGGGTCCGAGCAGTACTTC. This translates into CASSFTQGSEQYF.

The rearrangement joins TRBV5-1 to TRBJ2-7; 7 bases fit TRBD1. The ends lost 5 bases at V and 2 bases at J; junction bases unmatched: 7. The CDR3 covers 14 residues. Looked up from germline, CDR1 is SGHRS and CDR2 is YFSETQ. CDR3: CASRSGQVTYEQYF. The CDR3 region has the DNA TGCGCCAGCAGAAGCGGACAGGTTACCTACGAGCAGTACTTC.

This clone appeared a single time. The V gene is TRBV5-4, the J gene TRBJ2-3; possible D gene TRBD1, 6 bases. The CDR3 loop spans 18 amino acids. Trimming took 4 bases from V and 5 from J, leaving 26 bases between them. Per the germline V gene, CDR1 is SGHNT and CDR2 is YYREEE (reference sequence). CDR3 residues: CASSRDDPQGEGGDTQYF. CDR3 DNA sequence: TGTGCCAGCAGCAGGGATGATCCACAGGGAGAAGGAGGAGATACGCAGTATTTT. The whole variable domain, filled in from reference TRBV5-4 and TRBJ2-3, reads ETGVTQSPTHLIKTRGQQVTLRCSSQSGHNTVSWYQQALGQGPQFIFQYYREEENGRGNFPPRFSGLQFPNYSSELNVNALELDDSALYLCASSRDDPQGEGGDTQYFGPGTRLTVL.

V is TRBV28 and J is TRBJ2-7, with D perhaps matching TRBD2 (6 bases). CDR1 is MDHEN and CDR2 is SYDVKM in the germline V gene. The CDR3 consists of 13 residues. V lost 6 bases to trimming and J lost 7 bases, with 16 bases between them. For the CDR3, the DNA is TGTGCCAGCAGAACCGGGACTGAATGGGAGCAGTACTTC. It translates to CASRTGTEWEQYF.